These 19 T cell receptor beta chains were all obtained from the same sample, sequenced in a study of blood T cell repertoires in COVID-19. The table came from immunoSEQ multiplex PCR; TCRdb's copy has only in-frame clones and leaves some out. Here the sample spans under 200,000 clones, around 80% being singletons. The sample comprised peripheral blood. The receptors derive from a man aged 65 to 85 with active or convalescent COVID-19.

V gene TRBV27 combines with J gene TRBJ2-2; no reliable D call. The CDR3 contains 14 residues. The V end was cut by 3 bases, the J end by 5 bases, with 10 bases between. Germline V gives CDR1 MNHEY, CDR2 SMNVEV (reference sequence). The CDR3 reads CASSFISRTGELFF. DNA of the CDR3: TGTGCCAGCAGTTTCATTTCCAGGACCGGGGAGCTGTTTTTT.

J is TRBJ1-4 and V is TRBV6-6; D gene uncertain. CDR3 length equals 14 residues. Germline V gives CDR1 MNHNY, CDR2 SVGAGI (reference sequence). Trimming stripped 2 bases from V and 4 bases from J, with 8 bases between. As DNA, the CDR3 is TGTGCCAGCAGTTACCCGGGGAGTAATGAAAAACTGTTTTTT. Translated, it gives CASSYPGSNEKLFF.

The chain combines TRBV21-1 with TRBJ2-3; the table's D gene call, TRBD2, was not cross checked with the DNA. TRBV21-1 is flagged as a pseudogene. The CDR3 runs to 15 residues. The CDR3 DNA follows: TGTGCCAGCAGTATACCTAGCGGGGGCACAGATACGCAGTATTTT. As protein: CASSIPSGGTDTQYF.

The rearrangement links TRBV30 to TRBJ1-5; D gene ambiguous. V was pared by 1 base and J by 4 bases, with 8 bases between. CDR3 length: 13 residues. The germline V gene has CDR1 GTSNPN and CDR2 SVGIG (reference sequence). In DNA, the CDR3 is TGTGCCTGGAGTGGCGGAGCGAATCAGCCCCAGCATTTT. This encodes CAWSGGANQPQHF.

Details on this clone: One end of the junction does not line up with germline, which may come from a read error. The gene calls are TRBV6-1 and TRBJ2-7; no clear D gene. Germline CDR1 is MNHNS and CDR2 is SASEGT. The CDR3 consists of 11 residues. CDR3 protein: CASSERSYWDF. The CDR3 DNA reads as TGTGCCAGCAGTGAGCGGAGTTATTGGGACTTC.

V and J are TRBV6-6 and TRBJ1-5; the D is unclear. This CDR3 region has 12 residues. Germline V gene data show CDR1 as MNHNY and CDR2 as SVGAGI (reference sequence). V lost 2 bases and J lost 6, with 5 bases in between. The CDR3 DNA sequence: TGTGCCAGCAGTTACCTTTCTCAGCCCCAGCATTTT. Encoded protein: CASSYLSQPQHF.

V usage is TRBV11-2 and J usage is TRBJ2-3; TRBD2 aligns across 13 bases. The CDR3 is made up of 16 amino acids. In germline, CDR1 is SGHAT, CDR2 FQNNGV. V lost 2 bases to trimming and J lost 5 bases; unmatched junction nucleotides: 4. CDR3 sequence reads: CASSLRLAGGIDTQYF. For the CDR3, the DNA is TGTGCCAGCAGCTTACGACTAGCGGGAGGTATAGATACGCAGTATTTT.

The J gene is TRBJ1-2, the V gene TRBV12-3 or TRBV12-4; D not certain. With 3 bases removed from V and 3 bases from J, the gap between germline ends came to 8 bases. The CDR3 length is 13 residues. The CDR3 loop is CASSFDGDYGYTF. The CDR3 coding sequence is TGTGCCAGCAGTTTTGACGGAGACTATGGCTACACCTTC.

The chain joins TRBV5-1 to TRBJ2-3, with TRBD1 identical over 8 bases. The J segment lost 6 bases and the V segment lost 0 bases, leaving 3 bases of the junction unmatched. Germline lookup yields CDR1 SGHRS and CDR2 YFSETQ. This CDR3 spans 14 amino acids. CDR3 sequence reads: CASSLGTGFDTQYF. The CDR3 region has the DNA TGCGCCAGCAGCTTGGGGACAGGGTTTGATACGCAGTATTTT.

V gene TRBV18 combines with J gene TRBJ1-1, with TRBD1 matching 9 bases. Germline trimming cut 2 bases from V and 8 bases from J; bases unmatched to any gene: 6. CDR3 length equals 14 residues. CDR1 is KGHSH, CDR2 LQKENI, per germline. The chain's CDR3 is CASSPVGQGGEAFF. The DNA of the CDR3 is TGTGCCAGCTCACCAGTGGGACAGGGAGGAGAAGCTTTCTTT.

V is TRBV27 and J is TRBJ1-4; D call uncertain. CDR1 MNHEY and CDR2 SMNVEV come from the germline V gene (reference sequence). The CDR3 is 16 amino acids. V was clipped by 3 bases and J by 9 bases, with 20 bases between them. This chain's CDR3 is CASSLRVGYPGQKLFF. CDR3 DNA sequence: TGTGCCAGCAGTTTGCGGGTGGGGTACCCTGGGCAAAAACTGTTTTTT.

The chain has TRBV2 and TRBJ1-6, with D unresolved. The V and J ends lost 8 bases and 3 bases respectively, with 14 bases between them. This CDR3 is built from 15 residues. Looked up from germline, CDR1 is SNHLY and CDR2 is FYNNEI. The CDR3: CASSREQSYNSPLHF. The CDR3, as DNA: TGTGCCAGCTCGCGTGAACAGAGCTATAATTCACCCCTCCACTTT. Drawing the rest from reference TRBV2 and TRBJ1-6, the complete variable domain is EPEVTQTPSHQVTQMGQEVILRCVPISNHLYFYWYRQILGQKVEFLVSFYNNEISEKSEIFDDQFSVERPDGSNFTLKIRSTKLEDSAMYFCASSREQSYNSPLHFGNGTRLTVT.

The rearrangement uses TRBV15 and TRBJ2-7, with D perhaps TRBD1 (6 bases). The CDR3 loop spans 14 amino acids. V lost 2 bases, J lost 6 bases, and 14 bases lay in between. Germline V lookup: CDR1 LNHNV, CDR2 YYDKDF (reference sequence). The CDR3 loop is CATSRQTGYVEQYF. The CDR3 region has the DNA TGTGCCACCAGCAGACAGACAGGTTATGTCGAGCAGTACTTC.

The table lists this clone with many counts. The rearrangement joins TRBV19 to TRBJ1-5; 8 nucleotides align to TRBD1. J was trimmed by 9 bases and V by 7 bases; bases with no gene match: 8. Germline V gene sequence: CDR1 LNHDA, CDR2 SQIVND (reference sequence). The CDR3 length is 13 residues. The CDR3 region is CASTRGRERPQHF. Written as DNA, the CDR3 is TGTGCCAGTACCAGGGGGCGGGAGCGGCCCCAGCATTTT. The complete variable domain, with remaining parts taken from reference TRBV19 and TRBJ1-5, reads DGGITQSPKYLFRKEGQNVTLSCEQNLNHDAMYWYRQDPGQGLRLIYYSQIVNDFQKGDIAEGYSVSREKKESFPLTVTSAQKNPTAFYLCASTRGRERPQHFGDGTRLSIL.

The chain joins TRBV11-2 to TRBJ2-7, with TRBD1 matching over 8 bases. After removal of 2 bases from V and 6 bases from J, the junction contained 6 bases not matched to a gene. Germline V CDR1 and CDR2: SGHAT, FQNNGV. CDR3 length equals 14 residues. The CDR3 loop reads CASSLQDRVGEQYF. Here the CDR3 DNA reads TGTGCCAGCAGCTTACAGGACAGGGTAGGCGAGCAGTACTTC.

The chain has TRBV27 and TRBJ1-6; D remains ambiguous. Germline loops: CDR1 MNHEY, CDR2 SMNVEV (reference sequence). Trimming left V 7 bases short and J 12 bases short, with 16 bases between. The CDR3 runs 13 residues. The CDR3 DNA reads TGTGCCAGCACCCCTCGGGGAGCCCGACCCCTCCACTTT. Translation gives CASTPRGARPLHF.

This clone was seen many times. The V gene is TRBV20-1, the J gene TRBJ1-1; D not resolved. The germline gives CDR1 DFQATT, CDR2 SNEGSKA (reference sequence). The CDR3 length is 13 residues. Trimming cost V 3 bases and J 0 bases, with 8 bases left between them. The CDR3 here is CSASHRVNTEAFF. Here the CDR3 DNA reads TGCAGTGCTAGTCATCGGGTGAACACTGAAGCTTTCTTT.

The V call is TRBV6-6, the J call TRBJ2-3; the D gene is possibly TRBD2 (5 bases). From germline, CDR1 is MNHNY and CDR2 SVGAGI (reference sequence). Trimming took off 0 bases at V and 1 base at J, with 8 bases between the two ends. The length of the CDR3 is 15 residues. CDR3 coding DNA: TGTGCCAGCAGTTACTCTAGCGTTGGCACAGATACGCAGTATTTT. Translated: CASSYSSVGTDTQYF.

This clone has just one count. J is TRBJ1-2 and V is TRBV18, with D possibly being TRBD1 (5 bases). Trimming cost V 6 bases and J 4 bases, with 21 bases left between them. The CDR3 has 16 residues. Germline assignment: CDR1 KGHSH and CDR2 LQKENI. CDR3 DNA sequence: TGTGCCAGCTCCCCCGGGGGGACCGGGACGGGCTATGGCTACACCTTC. Protein: CASSPGGTGTGYGYTF.